The 29 T cell receptor beta chains below were found in one sample sequenced in a study of T cells in Graves' hyperthyroidism and ophthalmopathy. TCR beta CDR3 region amplification was performed from RNA transcripts. TCR CDR3 underwent first-round RT-PCR with the HTBI primer set. TCRdb processed the multiplex PCR reads anew with MiXCR; each CDR3 protein has one entry. The sample includes hundreds of thousands of distinct CDR3 sequences, around 15% seen only once; the top ten take 3.8%. The sequenced sample consisted of blood. The origin of the receptors is a woman aged 30 to 39 with Graves' hyperthyroidism.

The CDR3 here is CASRNPGNQPQHF. The CDR3 region has the DNA TGTGCCAGCAGAAACCCCGGCAATCAGCCCCAGCATTTT. The chain combines TRBV27 with TRBJ1-5; D ambiguous. The germline V gene has CDR1 MNHEY and CDR2 SMNVEV (reference sequence). The germline V and J ends were trimmed by 6 bases and 2 bases, with 8 bases remaining between them. This CDR3 is built from 13 residues.

The rearrangement joins TRBV10-3 to TRBJ2-3; D may be TRBD1 or TRBD2 (5 bases each). Trimming removed 6 bases from V and 8 bases from J, with 18 bases in between. From germline, CDR1 is ENHRY and CDR2 SYGVKD. This CDR3 contains 14 residues. As DNA, the CDR3 is TGTGCCATCAGAGAAGGACTGACTCAGGGTACGCAGTATTTT. It translates to CAIREGLTQGTQYF.

This clonotype appeared many times. The chain carries TRBV7-9 and TRBJ2-7; 10 bases match TRBD2. The J segment lost 4 bases and the V segment lost 2 bases, leaving 8 bases of the junction unmatched. This CDR3 has 16 amino acids. Per germline, CDR1 SEHNR and CDR2 FQNEAQ (reference sequence). CDR3 residues: CASSLSLASGSYEQYF. CDR3 DNA: TGTGCCAGCAGCTTAAGTTTGGCTAGCGGGAGTTACGAGCAGTACTTC.

This clonotype was seen ten or more times. V and J are TRBV20-1 and TRBJ2-3; D gene ambiguous. V lost 3 bases, J lost 0 bases, and 10 bases lay in between. The CDR3 length is 14 residues. CDR1 DFQATT and CDR2 SNEGSKA come from the germline V gene (reference sequence). CDR3 in DNA: TGCAGTGCTAGGGATGCTGGAAGCACAGATACGCAGTATTTT. Its protein product is CSARDAGSTDTQYF.

This clonotype has at least ten counts. The chain is built from TRBV12-3 or TRBV12-4 and TRBJ1-6; 10 nucleotides line up with TRBD1. J lost 7 bases, V lost 4 bases, and 4 bases had no gene match. The CDR3 totals 15 residues. The DNA of the CDR3 is TGTGCCAGCAGTTCCCGGGGACAGGGGAATTCACCCCTCCACTTT. Translated, it gives CASSSRGQGNSPLHF.

The table lists this clonotype with many counts. The chain employs TRBV7-8 and TRBJ1-2; D perhaps matches TRBD1 (6 bases). CDR1 SGHVS and CDR2 FQNEAQ come from the germline V gene. V shed 3 bases and J shed 8 bases, with 22 bases lying between them. The CDR3 is 16 amino acids. DNA of the CDR3: TGTGCCAGCAGCTTTCGGAGAGAACAGGGATCGCAAGGCTACACCTTC. It is translated as CASSFRREQGSQGYTF.

Notes on this clonotype: A much larger clone is a single base away; this may be a read error. This sequence joins TRBV30 and TRBJ2-1, with D possibly called TRBD1 or TRBD2 (5 bases each). There are 19 residues in the CDR3. Looked up from germline, CDR1 is GTSNPN and CDR2 is SVGIG (reference sequence). Trimming removed 4 bases from V and 0 bases from J, with 25 bases in between. The CDR3 spells CAWTPDTGLELSSYNEQFF. For the CDR3, the DNA is TGTGCCTGGACCCCGGACACGGGGCTAGAGCTGAGCTCCTACAATGAGCAGTTCTTC.

This clonotype was observed once. The V gene is TRBV29-1, the J gene TRBJ2-2, with 7 bases matching TRBD2. The CDR3 contains 12 residues. The J segment lost 4 bases and the V segment lost 8 bases, leaving 4 bases of the junction unmatched. Germline-derived CDR1 and CDR2 are SQVTM and ANQGSEA. CDR3 sequence: CSCLAGTGELFF. In DNA, the CDR3 is TGCAGCTGTTTAGCGGGCACCGGGGAGCTGTTTTTT.

This clonotype was counted only a few times. The chain employs TRBV28 and TRBJ1-5; TRBD1 agrees at 9 bases. From germline, CDR1 is MDHEN and CDR2 SYDVKM. The CDR3 totals 14 residues. Trimming removed 6 bases from V and 3 bases from J; junction bases left unmatched: 3. As DNA, the CDR3 is TGTGCCAGCAGGTGGACAGGGGACAATCAGCCCCAGCATTTT. Its translation is CASRWTGDNQPQHF. The entire variable domain, with the rest obtained from reference TRBV28 and TRBJ1-5, is as follows: DVKVTQSSRYLVKRTGEKVFLECVQDMDHENMFWYRQDPGLGLRLIYFSYDVKMKEKGDIPEGYSVSREKKERFSLILESASTNQTSMYLCASRWTGDNQPQHFGDGTRLSIL.

This rearrangement joins TRBV28 to TRBJ1-6; D is unclear. V dropped 4 bases and J dropped 1 base, with 20 bases sitting between them. Germline V lookup: CDR1 MDHEN, CDR2 SYDVKM. The CDR3 has 19 amino acids. As DNA, the CDR3 is TGTGCCAGCAGTTCGTTGCCCAAGGGTAGAGGGTCCTATAATTCACCCCTCCACTTT. It codes for CASSSLPKGRGSYNSPLHF.

Many counts were recorded for this clonotype. The rearrangement links TRBV29-1 to TRBJ2-5; D is ambiguous. CDR1 and CDR2 from the germline V gene are SQVTM and ANQGSEA. V lost 4 bases and J 4 bases, leaving 10 bases between the germline ends. The CDR3 has 12 amino acids. CDR3 nucleotides: TGCAGCGTTGGGTTGGGCGGAGAGACCCAGTACTTC. Protein: CSVGLGGETQYF.

This clonotype appeared many times. The V call is TRBV6-6, the J call TRBJ2-7; possibly TRBD1 for D (5 bases). The CDR3 has 16 amino acids. Trimming shortened V by 1 base and J by 3 bases, and 16 bases separated the two germline ends. Germline loops: CDR1 MNHNY, CDR2 SVGAGI (reference sequence). CDR3 DNA: TGTGCCAGCAGTTACTTCCCTGACAGTCTAAACTACGAGCAGTACTTC. It yields the protein CASSYFPDSLNYEQYF.

The chain employs TRBV10-3 and TRBJ1-6; D is uncertain. With 3 bases removed from V and 6 bases from J, the gap between germline ends came to 3 bases. The CDR3 extends over 12 amino acids. CDR1 is ENHRY and CDR2 is SYGVKD in the germline V gene. For the CDR3, the DNA is TGTGCCATCAGTGATGGTAATTCACCCCTCCACTTT. Amino acid sequence: CAISDGNSPLHF.

The chain employs TRBV4-2 and TRBJ2-1; TRBD2 might be the D (5 bases). The CDR3 has 17 residues. V was pared by 1 base and J by 0 bases, with 13 bases between. Per the germline V gene, CDR1 is LGHNA and CDR2 is YNFKEQ. DNA of the CDR3: TGTGCCAGCAGCCAAGGCTCAGGAGGCAGCTCCTACAATGAGCAGTTCTTC. It encodes CASSQGSGGSSYNEQFF.

This clonotype was recorded many times. The rearrangement joins TRBV12-3 or TRBV12-4 to TRBJ1-6, with D perhaps TRBD1 (5 bases). CDR3 size: 15 residues. Trimming cost V 6 bases and J 7 bases, with 16 bases left between them. The CDR3 DNA reads TGTGCCAGCAGAAACTATCAGGGACCGAATTCACCCCTCCACTTT. This encodes CASRNYQGPNSPLHF.

The chain has TRBV12-3 or TRBV12-4 and TRBJ1-5; 9 bases match TRBD1. CDR3 length: 14 amino acids. J was trimmed by 5 bases and V by 6 bases; bases with no gene match: 5. CDR3 sequence reads: CASSTGGPYQPQHF. The CDR3 DNA reads as TGTGCCAGCAGCACAGGGGGCCCGTATCAGCCCCAGCATTTT.

This clonotype was seen ten or more times. This CDR3 is CASSPGTSGRRGTDTQYF. CDR3 bases: TGTGCCAGCAGTCCGGGGACTAGCGGGAGGCGTGGCACAGATACGCAGTATTTT. This chain connects TRBV28 to TRBJ2-3; 15 bases agree with TRBD2. Trimming took 5 bases from V and 1 from J; bases not matched to a gene: 7. Germline V lookup: CDR1 MDHEN, CDR2 SYDVKM. There are 18 residues in the CDR3.

This clonotype has ten or more counts. The chain couples TRBV2 to TRBJ2-5; 11 positions match TRBD2. CDR3 length: 15 amino acids. V shed 6 bases, J shed 4 bases, and the junction held 7 bases outside the gene matches. Germline V gives CDR1 SNHLY, CDR2 FYNNEI. Here the CDR3 DNA reads TGTGCCAGCAGCACGACTAGCGGGGTGGGAGAGACCCAGTACTTC. This translates into CASSTTSGVGETQYF.

This chain connects TRBV28 to TRBJ1-5, with D possibly TRBD1 on 5 matching bases. The V gene's germline CDR1 is MDHEN and CDR2 SYDVKM. V was clipped by 1 base and J by 5 bases, with 9 bases between them. CDR3 length: 14 residues. The CDR3 spells CASSLLDTDQPQHF. CDR3 bases: TGTGCCAGCAGTTTATTGGACACAGATCAGCCCCAGCATTTT.

This rearrangement joins TRBV3-1 to TRBJ2-7; 8 bases align to TRBD1. CDR3 length: 16 amino acids. Germline V CDR1 and CDR2: LGHDT, YNNKEL (reference sequence). The V and J ends lost 4 bases and 2 bases, in that order; junction bases with no gene match: 10. CDR3 coding DNA: TGTGCCAGCAGCCCCCGATTGTCAGGGGGCCCCTACGAGCAGTACTTC. Protein sequence: CASSPRLSGGPYEQYF.

In this sample, this clonotype turned up once. The V gene is TRBV6-1, the J gene TRBJ1-2; the match to TRBD1 covers 7 bases. Germline V lookup: CDR1 MNHNS, CDR2 SASEGT. V trimming: 10 bases; J trimming: 0 bases; junction bases outside the gene matches: 5. The CDR3 totals 13 residues. The CDR3 DNA sequence: TGTGCCATCACAGGGGCCGCTAACTATGGCTACACCTTC. This gives the protein CAITGAANYGYTF.

Concerning this clonotype: This clone may be a read error of a much larger clone one base away. The gene calls are TRBV28 and TRBJ2-2, with D unresolved. Germline CDR1 MDHEN, CDR2 SYDVKM. This CDR3 contains 15 residues. V was cut by 1 base and J by 5 bases, with 11 bases left in between. CDR3 sequence: CASSLLRRRTGELFF. The CDR3 DNA reads TGTGCCAGCAGTTTATTACGGCGTCGGACCGGGGAGCTGTTTTTT.

This clonotype showed up just a few times. The chain is built from TRBV12-5 and TRBJ2-6, with D perhaps TRBD1 (6 bases). Trimming shortened V by 0 bases and J by 0 bases, and 12 bases separated the two germline ends. Germline loops: CDR1 LGHNT, CDR2 FRNRAP. This CDR3 contains 18 residues. The chain's CDR3 is CASGLVDPGVSGANVLTF. The CDR3 nucleotides are TGTGCTAGTGGTTTGGTAGATCCAGGGGTCTCTGGGGCCAACGTCCTGACTTTC.

This clonotype was observed at least ten times. The chain couples TRBV2 to TRBJ1-5; D might be TRBD1 (5 bases). V lost 6 bases and J 1 base, leaving 10 bases between the germline ends. Germline lookup yields CDR1 SNHLY and CDR2 FYNNEI. The CDR3 contains 14 residues. The CDR3 nucleotides are TGTGCCAGCAGGGCGGGGCTAAGCAATCAGCCCCAGCATTTT. This sequence encodes CASRAGLSNQPQHF.

This clonotype has at least ten counts. The chain employs TRBV28 and TRBJ1-2; D gene unclear. V lost 4 bases to trimming and J lost 5 bases, with 2 bases between them. Germline V lookup: CDR1 MDHEN, CDR2 SYDVKM. The CDR3 loop spans 10 amino acids. This chain's CDR3 is CASSSYGYTF. DNA for the CDR3: TGTGCCAGCAGTTCTTATGGCTACACCTTC.

The rearrangement uses TRBV20-1 and TRBJ1-4, with unresolved D. The CDR3 contains 13 residues. The germline CDR1 and CDR2 sequences are DFQATT and SNEGSKA (reference sequence). Trimming removed 6 bases from V and 11 bases from J, with 19 bases in between. The CDR3 sequence: CSATGIVNSKLFF. The CDR3 coding sequence is TGCAGTGCCACCGGGATAGTCAACTCGAAACTGTTTTTT.

The rearrangement links TRBV10-3 to TRBJ2-7; 9 nucleotides agree with TRBD2. With V trimmed by 6 bases and J by 4 bases, 19 bases remained unmatched. Germline V gives CDR1 ENHRY, CDR2 SYGVKD. The CDR3 covers 18 residues. The CDR3 DNA reads as TGTGCCATCAGCGGCGGCTCAATAGACGCTAGCGGGAATTACGAGCAGTACTTC. It translates to CAISGGSIDASGNYEQYF.

This clonotype occurred many times. The chain employs TRBV2 and TRBJ1-1; D not resolved. Looked up from germline, CDR1 is SNHLY and CDR2 is FYNNEI. Trimming cost V 6 bases and J 2 bases, with 7 bases left between them. The CDR3 length is 12 residues. This CDR3 is CASSVDNTEAFF. The CDR3, as DNA: TGTGCCAGCAGCGTGGACAACACTGAAGCTTTCTTT.

This clonotype appeared many times. The chain combines TRBV20-1 with TRBJ1-2; possibly TRBD1 for D (6 bases). The CDR3 is 14 amino acids. Per germline, CDR1 DFQATT and CDR2 SNEGSKA (reference sequence). The V and J ends lost 6 bases and 6 bases respectively, with 20 bases between them. CDR3 coding DNA: TGCAGTGCGGAACCGATACAGGGCAGGCATGGCTACACCTTC. This encodes CSAEPIQGRHGYTF.